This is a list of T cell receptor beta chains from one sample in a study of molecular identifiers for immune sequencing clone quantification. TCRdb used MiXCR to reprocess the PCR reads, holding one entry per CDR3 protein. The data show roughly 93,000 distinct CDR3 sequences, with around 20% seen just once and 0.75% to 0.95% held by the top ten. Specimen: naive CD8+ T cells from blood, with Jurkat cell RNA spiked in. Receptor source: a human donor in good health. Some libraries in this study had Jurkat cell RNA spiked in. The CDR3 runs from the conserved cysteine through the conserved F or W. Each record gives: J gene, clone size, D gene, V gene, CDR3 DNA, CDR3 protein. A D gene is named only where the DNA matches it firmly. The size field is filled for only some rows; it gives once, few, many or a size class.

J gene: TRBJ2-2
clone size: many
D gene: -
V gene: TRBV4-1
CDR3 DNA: TGCGCCAGCAGCCAAGAGGGGGCGGAGAGGAACACCGGGGAGCTGTTTTTT
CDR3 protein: CASSQEGAERNTGELFF

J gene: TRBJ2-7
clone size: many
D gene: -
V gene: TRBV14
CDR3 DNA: TGTGCCAGCAGCCAAGATACATCCGGCGAGCAGTACTTC
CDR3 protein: CASSQDTSGEQYF

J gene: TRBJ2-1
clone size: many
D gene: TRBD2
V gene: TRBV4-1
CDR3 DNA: TGCGCCAGCAGCGTACGACTAGCGGGAGGGCCGAGCTACAATGAGCAGTTCTTC
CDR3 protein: CASSVRLAGGPSYNEQFF

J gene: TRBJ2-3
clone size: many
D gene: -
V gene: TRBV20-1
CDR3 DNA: TGCAGTGCTCCTACAGAATCTAGCACAGATACGCAGTATTTT
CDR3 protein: CSAPTESSTDTQYF

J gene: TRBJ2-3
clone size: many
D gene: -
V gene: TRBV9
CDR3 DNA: TGTGCCAGCAGCGTAGACGGTGCCGAACAAGATACGCAGTATTTT
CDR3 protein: CASSVDGAEQDTQYF

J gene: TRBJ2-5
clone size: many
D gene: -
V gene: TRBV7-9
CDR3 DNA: TGTGCCAGCAGCGAAAAGGCGGCTTCCCCAGAGACCCAGTACTTC
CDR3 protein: CASSEKAASPETQYF

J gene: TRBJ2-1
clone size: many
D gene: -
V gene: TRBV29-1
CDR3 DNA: TGCAGCGCCCCAGGGTACTCCTACAATGAGCAGTTCTTC
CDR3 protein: CSAPGYSYNEQFF

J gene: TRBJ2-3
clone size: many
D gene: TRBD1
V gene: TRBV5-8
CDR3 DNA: TGTGCCTGCAGCGCAGGACAGGGGGCAGGGACAGATACGCAGTATTTT
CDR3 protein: CACSAGQGAGTDTQYF

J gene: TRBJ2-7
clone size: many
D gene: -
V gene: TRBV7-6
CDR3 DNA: TGTGCCAGCAGCCCGGAGCAGGGGAGCTCCTACGAGCAGTACTTC
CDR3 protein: CASSPEQGSSYEQYF

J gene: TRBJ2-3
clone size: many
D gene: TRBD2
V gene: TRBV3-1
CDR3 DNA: TGTGCCAGCAGCCGCCCGGGGGGGGCGGCAGATACGCAGTATTTT
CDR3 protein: CASSRPGGAADTQYF

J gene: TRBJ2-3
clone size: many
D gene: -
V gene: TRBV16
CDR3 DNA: TGTGCCAGCAGCCTGTCGGGGGAGACCGCCCCGTCAGATACGCAGTATTTT
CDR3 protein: CASSLSGETAPSDTQYF

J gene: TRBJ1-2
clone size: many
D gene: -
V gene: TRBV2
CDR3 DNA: TGTGCCACCCCGAGGCAGGGAGGAATTGGCTACACCTTC
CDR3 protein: CATPRQGGIGYTF

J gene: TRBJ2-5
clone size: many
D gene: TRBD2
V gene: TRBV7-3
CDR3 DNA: TGTGCCAGCAGCTTAGGGGCGGGAGACCAAGAGACCCAGTACTTC
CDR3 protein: CASSLGAGDQETQYF

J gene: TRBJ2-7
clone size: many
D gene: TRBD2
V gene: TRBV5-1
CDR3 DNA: TGCGCCAGCAGCTTATATCAGATGACTAGCGCAAGCTCCTACGAGCAGTACTTC
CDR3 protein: CASSLYQMTSASSYEQYF

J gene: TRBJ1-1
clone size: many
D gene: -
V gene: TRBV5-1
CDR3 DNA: TGCGCCAGCGGCAGGGAATTAAACACTGAAGCTTTCTTT
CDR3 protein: CASGRELNTEAFF

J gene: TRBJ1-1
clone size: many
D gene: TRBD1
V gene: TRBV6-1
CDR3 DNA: TGTGCCAGCACCCAAAGGACAGGGGGATGGACTGAAGCTTTCTTT
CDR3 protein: CASTQRTGGWTEAFF

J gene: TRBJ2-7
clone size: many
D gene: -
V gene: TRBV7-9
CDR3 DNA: TGTGCCACCGACTCGGCCCAGGACACCTACGAGCAGTACTTC
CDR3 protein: CATDSAQDTYEQYF

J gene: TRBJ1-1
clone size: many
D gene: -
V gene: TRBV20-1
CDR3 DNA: TGCAGTGCTAGAGAGCAAAATGCTTTCTTT
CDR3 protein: CSAREQNAFF

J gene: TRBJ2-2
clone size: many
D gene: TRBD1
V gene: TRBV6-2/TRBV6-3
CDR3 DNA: TGTGCCAGCAGTCGAGGACAGGGGAACACCGGGGAGCTGTTTTTT
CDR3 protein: CASSRGQGNTGELFF

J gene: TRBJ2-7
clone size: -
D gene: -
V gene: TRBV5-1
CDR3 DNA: TGCGCCAGCAGCACTGACAATGCCTACGAGCAGTACTTC
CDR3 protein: CASSTDNAYEQYF

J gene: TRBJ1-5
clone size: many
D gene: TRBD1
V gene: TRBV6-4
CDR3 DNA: TGTGCCAGCAGCAAGACGGGGACAGCCGGGGGTCAGCCCCAGCATTTT
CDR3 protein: CASSKTGTAGGQPQHF

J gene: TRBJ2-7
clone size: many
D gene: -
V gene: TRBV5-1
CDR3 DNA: TGCGCCAGCAGCTTGCAGCGAGACTACGAGCAGTACTTC
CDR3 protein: CASSLQRDYEQYF

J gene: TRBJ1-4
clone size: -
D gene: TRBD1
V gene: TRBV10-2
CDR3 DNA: TGCGCCAGCCACTCCGGGACAGGGGAAAAACTGCTTTTT
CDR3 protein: CASHSGTGEKLLF

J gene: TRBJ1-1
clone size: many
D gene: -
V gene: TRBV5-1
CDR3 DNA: TGCGCCAGCAGCATCTTGGACAGAACCATGAACACTGAAGCTTTCTTT
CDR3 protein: CASSILDRTMNTEAFF

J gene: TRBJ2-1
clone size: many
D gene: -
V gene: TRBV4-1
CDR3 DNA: TGCGCCAGCAGCCAATGGACTAACACTAATGAGCAGTTCTTC
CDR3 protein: CASSQWTNTNEQFF

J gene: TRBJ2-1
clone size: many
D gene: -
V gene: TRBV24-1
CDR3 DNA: TGTGCCACCAGTGATGGGGACAATGAGCAGTTCTTC
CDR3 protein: CATSDGDNEQFF

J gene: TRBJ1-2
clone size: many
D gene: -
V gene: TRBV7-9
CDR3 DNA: TGTGCCAGCAGCTCAGGGAGGGGGACTTATCATGGCTACACCTTC
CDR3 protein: CASSSGRGTYHGYTF

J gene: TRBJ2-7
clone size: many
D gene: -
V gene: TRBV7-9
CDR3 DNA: TGTGCCAGCAGGCCCGAGGACAGCACCTACGAGCAGTACTTC
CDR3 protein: CASRPEDSTYEQYF

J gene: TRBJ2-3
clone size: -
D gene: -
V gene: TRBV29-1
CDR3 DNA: TGCAGCGCGCAGGGAGCAGATACGCAGTATTTT
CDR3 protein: CSAQGADTQYF